Following are 21 T cell receptor beta chains from one sample sequenced in a study of Graves' ophthalmopathy and Graves' hyperthyroidism. RNA transcripts served as template for amplifying TCR beta CDR3 sequences. HTBI primers were used in a first-round RT-PCR, which preceded a second-round multiplex PCR. A single record per CDR3 protein comes from TCRdb applying MiXCR to the multiplex PCR reads. Of hundreds of thousands of distinct CDR3 sequences in the sample, approximately 22% were seen once. Input material: peripheral blood. The receptors here all came from a woman younger than 35 with stable Graves' hyperthyroidism. Some clones in this sample may be carry-over from other donors' samples.

The chain is built from TRBV12-3 or TRBV12-4 and TRBJ2-7, with 7 positions matching TRBD2. J was trimmed by 6 bases and V by 1 base; bases with no gene match: 6. The CDR3 sequence is 14 residues long. This CDR3 is CASSLVSGGSEQYF. DNA of the CDR3: TGTGCCAGCAGTTTAGTGTCCGGGGGGAGCGAGCAGTACTTC.

This clonotype was counted many times. The gene calls are TRBV3-1 and TRBJ1-6; no reliable D call. The length of the CDR3 is 13 residues. Trimming took 1 base from V and 7 from J, leaving 5 bases between them. Germline lookup yields CDR1 LGHDT and CDR2 YNNKEL (reference sequence). CDR3 protein: CASSQVSNSPLHF. The CDR3 DNA follows: TGTGCCAGCAGCCAAGTTTCGAATTCACCCCTCCACTTT. The variable domain in full, with the rest retrieved from reference TRBV3-1 and TRBJ1-6, is DTAVSQTPKYLVTQMGNDKSIKCEQNLGHDTMYWYKQDSKKFLKIMFSYNNKELIINETVPNRFSPKSPDKAHLNLHINSLELGDSAVYFCASSQVSNSPLHFGNGTRLTVT.

This clonotype was picked up many times. The chain joins TRBV18 to TRBJ1-2; D is perhaps TRBD1 (5 bases). The CDR3 length is 14 residues. Germline V CDR1 and CDR2: KGHSH, LQKENI. The ends were cut back, 3 bases at V and 2 bases at J, with 10 bases in the middle. The CDR3 region is CASSPEGLNYGYTF. The CDR3 DNA sequence: TGTGCCAGCTCACCCGAGGGACTGAACTATGGCTACACCTTC.

The sample holds many counts of this clonotype. The chain couples TRBV6-5 to TRBJ1-5; a possible D gene is TRBD1 (6 bases). Germline V CDR1 and CDR2: MNHEY, SVGAGI. Deletions cut 5 bases from V and 6 bases from J, with 17 bases between. The CDR3 extends over 15 amino acids. The CDR3 DNA is TGTGCCAGCAGTCCCCAGGGAGGGGGTATTCAGCCCCAGCATTTT. This codes for CASSPQGGGIQPQHF.

Comments on this clonotype: A much larger clonotype is one base distant, so this may be a read error. This rearrangement joins TRBV6-2 or TRBV6-3 to TRBJ2-7; 7 nucleotides match TRBD1. This CDR3 contains 19 residues. Germline CDR1 MNHEY, CDR2 SVGEGT. J was trimmed by 7 bases and V by 0 bases; bases with no gene match: 21. The CDR3 region has the DNA TGTGCCAGCAGTTACTCGGTCGGACAGGCCCATTCGCGGCTACGGGAGCAGTACTTC. Encoded protein: CASSYSVGQAHSRLREQYF.

This clonotype was seen more than once but under ten times. The CDR3 DNA is TGTGCCTGGAGGGACCCGGGACACCCAGCCAACTATGGCTACACCTTC. Translation: CAWRDPGHPANYGYTF. The gene calls are TRBV30 and TRBJ1-2; D is possibly TRBD1 (6 bases). The CDR3 loop spans 16 amino acids. Trimming pared 3 bases from V and 2 bases from J, leaving 19 bases between. Germline V gene sequence: CDR1 GTSNPN, CDR2 SVGIG (reference sequence).

This clonotype was recorded at least ten times. The chain couples TRBV7-9 to TRBJ2-5, with a tentative D call TRBD1 (6 bases). The CDR3 loop spans 15 amino acids. V lost 5 bases to trimming and J lost 5 bases, with 18 bases between them. Germline values: CDR1 SEHNR, CDR2 FQNEAQ (reference sequence). CDR3 loop: CASSPARGQWETQYF. The CDR3 DNA reads TGTGCCAGCAGCCCCGCCAGGGGACAATGGGAGACCCAGTACTTC. Full variable domain (remainder filled in from reference TRBV7-9 and TRBJ2-5): DTGVSQNPRHKITKRGQNVTFRCDPISEHNRLYWYRQTLGQGPEFLTYFQNEAQLEKSRLLSDRFSAERPKGSFSTLEIQRTEQGDSAMYLCASSPARGQWETQYFGPGTRLLVL.

This chain connects TRBV11-2 to TRBJ2-7, with 7 bases matching TRBD1. Trimming removed 4 bases from V and 2 bases from J; junction bases left unmatched: 14. The germline V gene has CDR1 SGHAT and CDR2 FQNNGV. This CDR3 spans 17 amino acids. The CDR3 region has the DNA TGTGCCAGCAGCTACAACCCCCGGGACAGACTAACCTACGAGCAGTACTTC. This codes for CASSYNPRDRLTYEQYF.

The CDR3 sequence: CSAPRLGTSGRAIAYEQYF. CDR3 nucleotide sequence: TGCAGTGCCCCAAGGCTCGGGACTAGCGGGAGGGCCATAGCCTACGAGCAGTACTTC. V is TRBV20-1 and J is TRBJ2-7; 16 bases map to TRBD2. CDR3 length equals 19 residues. V lost 6 bases, J lost 2 bases, and 16 bases stayed unmatched. The V gene's germline CDR1 is DFQATT and CDR2 SNEGSKA (reference sequence).

CDR3 protein: CSARDLASAPYEQYF. The CDR3 DNA is TGCAGTGCTAGAGATCTCGCTAGCGCTCCCTACGAGCAGTACTTC. The chain recombines TRBV20-1 with TRBJ2-7; the D gene is possibly TRBD2 (6 bases). The CDR3 covers 15 residues. Germline assignment: CDR1 DFQATT and CDR2 SNEGSKA (reference sequence). V was clipped by 0 bases and J by 2 bases, with 14 bases between them.

In its sample, this clonotype was seen a few times. The chain carries TRBV6-1 and TRBJ1-5, with TRBD1 as a possible D gene (6 bases). The CDR3 has 17 residues. Trimming left V 3 bases short and J 7 bases short, with 22 bases between. The germline gives CDR1 MNHNS, CDR2 SASEGT. CDR3 sequence (DNA): TGTGCCAGCAGTGATGGCAGGGGCTCTTTTAGAGGACAGCCCCAGCATTTT. This sequence encodes CASSDGRGSFRGQPQHF.

This clonotype came up many times. The chain is built from TRBV12-3 or TRBV12-4 and TRBJ2-7; the match to TRBD1 covers 9 bases. V gave up 7 bases and J gave up 4 bases; unmatched junction bases: 5. The CDR3 is 13 amino acids. The CDR3 DNA sequence: TGTGCCAGCACCCTGACAGGGGGGTACGAGCAGTACTTC. Protein sequence: CASTLTGGYEQYF.

J is TRBJ1-3 and V is TRBV6-2 or TRBV6-3; TRBD1 matches at 10 bases. CDR1 and CDR2 (germline): MNHEY, SVGEGT. The CDR3 contains 19 residues. Trimming took 0 bases from V and 3 from J; bases not matched to a gene: 11. CDR3 sequence: CASSYSERDRGTLGNTIYF. The CDR3 nucleotides read TGTGCCAGCAGTTACTCGGAACGGGACAGGGGCACTCTTGGAAACACCATATATTTT.

A note on this clonotype: A much larger clone differs by one base, so this may be a read error. The V gene is TRBV6-2 or TRBV6-3, the J gene TRBJ2-7; D gene ambiguous. The CDR3 consists of 11 residues. V lost 1 base and J 5 bases, leaving 3 bases between the germline ends. Germline assignment: CDR1 MNHEY and CDR2 SVGEGT. In DNA form, the CDR3 reads TGTGCCAGCAGTTACTACAACGAGCAGTACTTC. Translated, it gives CASSYYNEQYF.

The chain uses TRBV29-1 and TRBJ1-2; a possible D gene is TRBD1 (6 bases). Looked up from germline, CDR1 is SQVTM and CDR2 is ANQGSEA. This CDR3 comprises 17 residues. V was clipped by 7 bases and J by 0 bases, with 24 bases between them. The CDR3 DNA reads as TGCAGCGCCTCAGCCGGGACACAGATCCCCACTAACTATGGCTACACCTTC. Translated: CSASAGTQIPTNYGYTF.

Ten or more counts support this clonotype. The rearrangement uses TRBV10-3 and TRBJ1-1; a possible D gene is TRBD1 (5 bases). The CDR3 spans 15 residues. The V gene lost 0 bases and the J gene lost 1 base, with 9 bases spanning the gap. Germline assignment: CDR1 ENHRY and CDR2 SYGVKD. The DNA of the CDR3 is TGTGCCATCAGTGAGTCGACAGATGAGAACACTGAAGCTTTCTTT. Protein: CAISESTDENTEAFF.

This clonotype came up a few times. The gene calls are TRBV6-2 or TRBV6-3 and TRBJ2-7; 8 bases align to TRBD1. The J segment lost 3 bases and the V segment lost 5 bases, leaving 6 bases of the junction unmatched. Germline CDR1 reads MNHEY; CDR2 reads SVGEGT. The length of the CDR3 is 14 residues. This CDR3 is CASSKHRGVYEQYF. CDR3 in DNA: TGTGCCAGCAGTAAACACAGGGGGGTCTACGAGCAGTACTTC.

The genes are TRBV18 and TRBJ2-4, with D perhaps assigned TRBD1 or TRBD2 (5 bases each). V lost 6 bases, J lost 6 bases, and 21 bases lay in between. The CDR3 is 16 amino acids. Looked up from germline, CDR1 is KGHSH and CDR2 is LQKENI. The CDR3 coding sequence is TGTGCCAGCTCGCCCGAAACTGGGACCTACCCAAACATTCAGTACTTC. The encoded protein is CASSPETGTYPNIQYF.

This clonotype was recorded at least ten times. The chain uses TRBV20-1 and TRBJ2-7; D uncertain. CDR1 and CDR2 from the germline V gene are DFQATT and SNEGSKA (reference sequence). The CDR3 runs to 14 residues. V was cut by 0 bases and J by 1 base, with 10 bases left in between. The DNA for the CDR3 is TGCAGTGCTAGAGATCGGAAGGGATCCTACGAGCAGTACTTC. Its protein product is CSARDRKGSYEQYF.

The chain combines TRBV11-2 with TRBJ2-2, with 12 bases fitting TRBD2. The CDR3 contains 16 residues. V lost 3 bases, J lost 4 bases, and 3 bases stayed unmatched. Germline V gene lookup returns CDR1 SGHAT and CDR2 FQNNGV. The CDR3 nucleotides are TGTGCCAGCAGCTTTGGACTAGCGGGGAGCACCGGGGAGCTGTTTTTT. Protein product: CASSFGLAGSTGELFF.

This clonotype was seen many times. The V call is TRBV6-5, the J call TRBJ1-2, with 7 bases fitting TRBD1. CDR1 and CDR2 from the germline V gene are MNHEY and SVGAGI. The CDR3 is 17 residues long. Unmatched junction bases numbered 11, after V lost 2 bases and J lost 2 bases. CDR3 protein: CASSYLLGQSSNYGYTF. The CDR3 bases are TGTGCCAGCAGTTACCTTCTGGGACAGTCCTCCAACTATGGCTACACCTTC.